This entry describes one T cell receptor (beta chain). Its binding antigen is unknown. Per-base quality was not reported, and no clone a single base away is much larger than it. According to the germline V gene (reference sequence), CDR1 reads MNHEY and CDR2 reads SMNVEV. V is cut back by 4 bases and J by 3 bases, with 6 bases in the junction unmatched. The CDR3 runs 15 residues from the cysteine to the phenylalanine. The retained sequence is limited to the CDR3, 45 bases, with the frame set at the first base. Libraries came from the immunoSEQ multiplex PCR assay. The table comes from immuneACCESS by way of TCRdb, which keeps in-frame sequences with V and J called. Part of the clones is missing from these tables; in studies checked, under half for an unresolved V gene and the rest for unknown reasons. The sample table shows tens of thousands of clones, and 85% are seen once. The ten largest clones represent approximately 6% of the sample.

The study tested focal radiation therapy combined with CTLA-4 blockade (ipilimumab) in patients with chemo-refractory metastatic non-small-cell lung cancer. The data belong to a study of radiotherapy plus CTLA-4 blockade in lung cancer (dated by TCRdb to 2017 to 2018). Concerning the study at large: Among the enrolled patients, about 19% had an objective response, and 31% reached disease control.

Broad study findings and their caveats: After treatment with radiotherapy and ipilimumab, TCR clones that originated in tumors expanded in peripheral blood. Increased serum interferon-beta after radiation, together with early dynamic changes in blood T cell clones, were reported to be the strongest predictors of response.

The chain employs TRBV27 and TRBJ2-7; TRBD1 matches 10 bases in the middle. The TCR sequence derives from a human donor with non-small cell lung cancer who had stable disease on radiotherapy plus ipilimumab. The starting material was peripheral blood, obtained from a patient treated with radiotherapy plus ipilimumab. CDR3 sequence: CASSSPGTGVYEQYF. The DNA sequence is given as TGTGCCAGCAGTTCACCCGGGACAGGGGTCTACGAGCAGTACTTC.